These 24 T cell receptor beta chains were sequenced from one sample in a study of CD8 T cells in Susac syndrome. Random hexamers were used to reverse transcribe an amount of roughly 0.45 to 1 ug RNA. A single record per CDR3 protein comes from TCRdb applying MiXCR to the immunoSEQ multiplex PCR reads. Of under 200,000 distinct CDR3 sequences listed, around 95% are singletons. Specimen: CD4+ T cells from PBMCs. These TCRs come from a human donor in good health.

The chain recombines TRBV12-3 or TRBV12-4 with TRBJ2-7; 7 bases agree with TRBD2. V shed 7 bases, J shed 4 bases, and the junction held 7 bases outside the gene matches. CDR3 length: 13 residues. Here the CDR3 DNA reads TGTGCCAGCACCTTGGGGGGGAGTTACGAGCAGTACTTC. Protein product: CASTLGGSYEQYF.

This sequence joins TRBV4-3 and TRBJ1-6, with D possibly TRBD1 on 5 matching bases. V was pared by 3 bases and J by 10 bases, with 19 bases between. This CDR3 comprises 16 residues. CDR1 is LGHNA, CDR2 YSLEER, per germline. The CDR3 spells CASSQSHGTAQSPLHF. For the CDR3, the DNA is TGCGCCAGCAGCCAGTCCCACGGGACCGCTCAATCACCCCTCCACTTT.

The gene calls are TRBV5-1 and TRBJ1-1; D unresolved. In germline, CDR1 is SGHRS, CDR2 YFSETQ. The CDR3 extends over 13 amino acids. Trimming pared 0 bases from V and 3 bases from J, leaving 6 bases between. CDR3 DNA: TGCGCCAGCAGCTTGGGGGGTCACACTGAAGCTTTCTTT. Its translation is CASSLGGHTEAFF.

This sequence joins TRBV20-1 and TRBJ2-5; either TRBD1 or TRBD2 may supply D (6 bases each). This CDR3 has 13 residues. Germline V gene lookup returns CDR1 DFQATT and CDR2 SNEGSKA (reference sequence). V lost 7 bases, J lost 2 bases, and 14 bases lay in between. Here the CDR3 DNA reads TGCAGTGTTAGGCGGGACACACAAGAGACCCAGTACTTC. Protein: CSVRRDTQETQYF.

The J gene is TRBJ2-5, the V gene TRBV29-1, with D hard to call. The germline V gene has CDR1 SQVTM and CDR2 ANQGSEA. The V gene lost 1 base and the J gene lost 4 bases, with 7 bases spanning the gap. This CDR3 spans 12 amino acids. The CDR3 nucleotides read TGCAGCGTTGAAGTGGTTTCAGAGACCCAGTACTTC. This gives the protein CSVEVVSETQYF.

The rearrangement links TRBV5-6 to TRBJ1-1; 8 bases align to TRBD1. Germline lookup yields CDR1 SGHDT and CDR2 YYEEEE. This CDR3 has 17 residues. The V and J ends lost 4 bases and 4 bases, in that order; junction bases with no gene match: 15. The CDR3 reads CASSQRPDRVRGTEAFF. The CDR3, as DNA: TGTGCCAGCAGCCAACGTCCGGACAGGGTGAGAGGCACTGAAGCTTTCTTT.

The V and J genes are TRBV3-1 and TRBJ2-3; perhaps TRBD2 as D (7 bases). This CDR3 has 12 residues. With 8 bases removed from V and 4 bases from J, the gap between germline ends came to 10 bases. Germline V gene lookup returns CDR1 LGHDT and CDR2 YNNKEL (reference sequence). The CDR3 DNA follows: TGTGCCAGCGGGGGGGGCCCAGATACGCAGTATTTT. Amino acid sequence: CASGGGPDTQYF.

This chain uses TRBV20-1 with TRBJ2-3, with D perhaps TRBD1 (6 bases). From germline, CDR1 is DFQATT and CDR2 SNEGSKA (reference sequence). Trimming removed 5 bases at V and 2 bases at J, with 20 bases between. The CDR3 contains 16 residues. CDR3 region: CSAPIMQGPHTDTQYF. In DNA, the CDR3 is TGCAGTGCTCCGATTATGCAGGGGCCCCACACAGATACGCAGTATTTT.

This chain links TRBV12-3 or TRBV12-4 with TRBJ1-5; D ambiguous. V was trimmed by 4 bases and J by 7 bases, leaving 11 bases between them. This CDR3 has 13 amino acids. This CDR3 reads CASSSTNRQPQHF. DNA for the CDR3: TGTGCCAGCAGTTCGACAAATCGGCAGCCCCAGCATTTT.

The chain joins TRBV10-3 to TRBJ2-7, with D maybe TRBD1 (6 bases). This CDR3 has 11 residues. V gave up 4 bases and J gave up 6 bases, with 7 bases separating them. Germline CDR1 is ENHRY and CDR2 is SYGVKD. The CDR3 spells CAISVTGEQYF. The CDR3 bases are TGTGCCATCAGTGTGACAGGCGAGCAGTACTTC.

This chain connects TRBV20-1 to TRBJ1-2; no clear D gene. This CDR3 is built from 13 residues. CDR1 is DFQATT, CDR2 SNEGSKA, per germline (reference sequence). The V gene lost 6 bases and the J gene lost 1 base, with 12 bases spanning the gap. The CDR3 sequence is CSASRLVNYGYTF. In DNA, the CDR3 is TGCAGTGCAAGCCGGCTAGTTAACTATGGCTACACCTTC.

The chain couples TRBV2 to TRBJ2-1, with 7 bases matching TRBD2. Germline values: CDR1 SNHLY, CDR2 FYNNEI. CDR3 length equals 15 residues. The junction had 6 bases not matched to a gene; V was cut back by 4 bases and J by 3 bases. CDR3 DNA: TGTGCCAGCAGTGGCGCTAGCGGTCGCTACAATGAGCAGTTCTTC. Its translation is CASSGASGRYNEQFF.

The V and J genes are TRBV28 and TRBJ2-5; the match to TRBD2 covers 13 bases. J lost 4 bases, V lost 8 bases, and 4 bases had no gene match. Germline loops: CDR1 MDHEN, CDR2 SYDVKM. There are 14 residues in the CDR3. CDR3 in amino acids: CASGLAGDIETQYF. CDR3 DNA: TGTGCCAGCGGACTAGCGGGGGATATAGAGACCCAGTACTTC.

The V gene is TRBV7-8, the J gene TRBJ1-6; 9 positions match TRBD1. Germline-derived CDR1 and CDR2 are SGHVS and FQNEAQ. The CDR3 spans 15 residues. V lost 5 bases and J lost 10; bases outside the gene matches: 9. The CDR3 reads CASSQTGQGRSPLHF. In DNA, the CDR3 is TGTGCCAGCAGCCAGACGGGACAGGGACGATCACCCCTCCACTTT.

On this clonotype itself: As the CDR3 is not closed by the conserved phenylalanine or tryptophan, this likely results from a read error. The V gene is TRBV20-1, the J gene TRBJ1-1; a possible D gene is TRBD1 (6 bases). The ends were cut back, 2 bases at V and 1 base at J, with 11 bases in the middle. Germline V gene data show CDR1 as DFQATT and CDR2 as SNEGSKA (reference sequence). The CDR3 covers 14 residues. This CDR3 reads CSARRPGANTEAFL. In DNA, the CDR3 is TGCAGTGCTAGAAGGCCAGGGGCGAACACTGAAGCTTTCCTT.

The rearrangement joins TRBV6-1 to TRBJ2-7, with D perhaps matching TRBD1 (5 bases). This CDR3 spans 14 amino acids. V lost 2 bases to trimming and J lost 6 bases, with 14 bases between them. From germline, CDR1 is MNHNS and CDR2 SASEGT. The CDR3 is CASSESPGAREQYF. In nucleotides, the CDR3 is TGTGCCAGCAGTGAAAGCCCTGGGGCTCGCGAGCAGTACTTC.

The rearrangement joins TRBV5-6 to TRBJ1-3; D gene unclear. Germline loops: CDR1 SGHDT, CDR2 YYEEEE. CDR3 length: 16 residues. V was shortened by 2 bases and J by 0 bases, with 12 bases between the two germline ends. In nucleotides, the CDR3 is TGTGCCAGCAGCTTACTTGGACCGGTCTCTGGAAACACCATATATTTT. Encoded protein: CASSLLGPVSGNTIYF.

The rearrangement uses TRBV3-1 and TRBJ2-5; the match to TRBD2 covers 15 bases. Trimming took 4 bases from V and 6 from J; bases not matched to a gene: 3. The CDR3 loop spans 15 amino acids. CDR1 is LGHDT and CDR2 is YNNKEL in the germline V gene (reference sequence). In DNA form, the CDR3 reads TGTGCCAGCAGCCCAGGACTAGCGGGGGGGAAGACCCAGTACTTC. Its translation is CASSPGLAGGKTQYF.

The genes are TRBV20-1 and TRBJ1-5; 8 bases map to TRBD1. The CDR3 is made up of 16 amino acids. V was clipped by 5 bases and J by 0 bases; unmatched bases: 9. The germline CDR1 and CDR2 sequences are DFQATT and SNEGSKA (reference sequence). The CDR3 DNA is TGCAGTGCTCTTTTTACGGGACAGGATAGCAATCAGCCCCAGCATTTT. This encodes CSALFTGQDSNQPQHF.

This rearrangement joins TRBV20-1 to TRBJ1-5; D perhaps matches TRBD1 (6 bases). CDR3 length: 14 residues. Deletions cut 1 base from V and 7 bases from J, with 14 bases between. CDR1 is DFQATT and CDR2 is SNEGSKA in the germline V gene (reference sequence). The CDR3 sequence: CSARVGRGGQPQHF. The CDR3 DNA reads TGCAGTGCTAGAGTTGGCAGGGGAGGACAGCCCCAGCATTTT.

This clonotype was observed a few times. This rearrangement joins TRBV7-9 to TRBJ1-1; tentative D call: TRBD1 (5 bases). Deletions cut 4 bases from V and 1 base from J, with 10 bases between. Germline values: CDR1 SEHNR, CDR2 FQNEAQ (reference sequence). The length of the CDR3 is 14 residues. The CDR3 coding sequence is TGTGCCAGCAGCTGGGGGACGGCGAACACTGAAGCTTTCTTT. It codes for CASSWGTANTEAFF.

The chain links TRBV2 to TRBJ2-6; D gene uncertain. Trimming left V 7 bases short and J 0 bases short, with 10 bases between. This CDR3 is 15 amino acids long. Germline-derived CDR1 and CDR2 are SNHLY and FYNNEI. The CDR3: CASTLLSSGANVLTF. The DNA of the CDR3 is TGTGCCAGCACCCTGCTAAGCTCTGGGGCCAACGTCCTGACTTTC.

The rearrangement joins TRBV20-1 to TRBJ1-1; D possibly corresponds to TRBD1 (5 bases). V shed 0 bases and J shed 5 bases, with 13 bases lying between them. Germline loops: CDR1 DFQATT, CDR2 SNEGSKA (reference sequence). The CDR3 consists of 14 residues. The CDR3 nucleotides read TGCAGTGCTAGAGACCGTCGGGGCCGGACTGAAGCTTTCTTT. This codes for CSARDRRGRTEAFF.

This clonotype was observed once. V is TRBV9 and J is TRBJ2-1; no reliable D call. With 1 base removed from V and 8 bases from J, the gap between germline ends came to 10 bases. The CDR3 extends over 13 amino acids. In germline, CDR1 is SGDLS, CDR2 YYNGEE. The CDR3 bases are TGTGCCAGCAGCGTATCATTCCGCGATGAGCAGTTCTTC. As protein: CASSVSFRDEQFF. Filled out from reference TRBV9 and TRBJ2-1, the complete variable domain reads DSGVTQTPKHLITATGQRVTLRCSPRSGDLSVYWYQQSLDQGLQFLIQYYNGEERAKGNILERFSAQQFPDLHSELNLSSLELGDSALYFCASSVSFRDEQFFGPGTRLTVL.